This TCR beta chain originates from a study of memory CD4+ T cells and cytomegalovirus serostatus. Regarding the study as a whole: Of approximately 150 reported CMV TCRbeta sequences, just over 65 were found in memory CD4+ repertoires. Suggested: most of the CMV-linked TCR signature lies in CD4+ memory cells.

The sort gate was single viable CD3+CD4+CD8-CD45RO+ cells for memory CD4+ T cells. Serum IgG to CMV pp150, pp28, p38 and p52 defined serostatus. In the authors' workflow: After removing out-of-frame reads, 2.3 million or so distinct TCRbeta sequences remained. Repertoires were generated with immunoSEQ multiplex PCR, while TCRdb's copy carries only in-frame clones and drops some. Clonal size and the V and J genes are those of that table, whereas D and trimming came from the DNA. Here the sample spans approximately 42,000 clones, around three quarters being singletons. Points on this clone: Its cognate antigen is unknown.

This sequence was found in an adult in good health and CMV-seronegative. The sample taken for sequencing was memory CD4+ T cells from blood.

This CDR3 reads CASSEISGSGDEQFF. As DNA, the CDR3 is TGTGCCAGCAGTGAGATTAGCGGGAGCGGCGATGAGCAGTTCTTC. The rearrangement links TRBV6-1 to TRBJ2-1, with 9 bases matching TRBD2. V dropped 3 bases and J dropped 8; count of bases not matched to a gene: 8. This CDR3 region has 15 residues. Germline CDR1 is MNHNS and CDR2 is SASEGT.